The TCR beta chain under discussion was sequenced for a study of shared clonotypes between healthy human individuals. Study in general: The plates for each donor numbered three CD4 naive, three CD4 memory, two CD8 naive and one CD8 memory.

Study-wide results and caveats: Naive subsets typically showed greater estimated richness than memory subsets.

Both subsets, CD45RA+ naive and CD45RA-negative memory, were split from the CD4+ cells. The CDR3 has 15 amino acids. Germline lookup yields CDR1 SEHNR and CDR2 FQNEAQ (reference sequence). V lost 2 bases to trimming and J lost 0 bases, with 8 bases between them. With respect to this clone: Antigen unknown.

TCRdb's table, derived via immunoSEQ multiplex PCR, lists solely in-frame clones and lacks some. The repertoire holds just under 350,000 clones, with more than 60% as singletons. The specimen was memory CD4+ T cells sorted from blood. Subset here: CD45RA-negative fraction. The TCR originated in a man aged 25-45 years in good health. The chain links TRBV7-9 to TRBJ2-1, with D possibly matching TRBD2 (6 bases). In DNA form, the CDR3 reads TGTGCCAGCAGCTTAAGGCGGGACTCCTACAATGAGCAGTTCTTC. Translating gives CASSLRRDSYNEQFF.